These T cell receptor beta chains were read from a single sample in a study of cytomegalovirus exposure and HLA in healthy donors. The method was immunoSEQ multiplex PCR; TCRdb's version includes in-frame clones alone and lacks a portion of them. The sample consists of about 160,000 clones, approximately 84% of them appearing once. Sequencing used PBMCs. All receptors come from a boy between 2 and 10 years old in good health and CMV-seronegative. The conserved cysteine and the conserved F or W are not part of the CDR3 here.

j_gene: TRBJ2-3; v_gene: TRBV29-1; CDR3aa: SVGHPGTSTDTQY
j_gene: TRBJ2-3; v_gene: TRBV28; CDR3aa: ASSHQQGANTDTQY
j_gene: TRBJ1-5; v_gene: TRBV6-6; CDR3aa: ASSPRHRDGNQPQH
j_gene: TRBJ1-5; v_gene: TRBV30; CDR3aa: AWSPGQLNQPQH
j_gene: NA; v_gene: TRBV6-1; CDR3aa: ASSEGDSGTYEQY
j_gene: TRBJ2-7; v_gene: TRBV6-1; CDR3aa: ASSGSRAGGPYEQY
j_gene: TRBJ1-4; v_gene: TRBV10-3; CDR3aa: AISEFRGRGEKLF
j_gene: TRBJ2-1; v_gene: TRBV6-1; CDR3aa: ASSGLADLGSYNEQF
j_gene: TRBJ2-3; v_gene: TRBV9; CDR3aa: ASSVGAGEINTQY
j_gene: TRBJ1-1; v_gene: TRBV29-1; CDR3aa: SVVQVGTEAF
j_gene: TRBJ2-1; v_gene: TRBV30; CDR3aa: AWSGSSGIVYEQF
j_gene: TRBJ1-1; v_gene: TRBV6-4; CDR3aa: ASRVTGDNTEAF
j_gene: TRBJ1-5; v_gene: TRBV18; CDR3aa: ASSPRRSRVWDNQPQH
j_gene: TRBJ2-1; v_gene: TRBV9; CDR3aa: ASSPGTSGRALRGEQF
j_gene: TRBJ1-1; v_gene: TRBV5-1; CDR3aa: ASSLDPTGGLTEAF
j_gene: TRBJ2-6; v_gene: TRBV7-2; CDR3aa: ASSLAPSPRGSGANVLT
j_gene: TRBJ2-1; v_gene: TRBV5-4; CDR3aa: ASSLVASEQF
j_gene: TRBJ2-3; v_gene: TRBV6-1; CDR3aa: ASSEAPVGQGADTQY
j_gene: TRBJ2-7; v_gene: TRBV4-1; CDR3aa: ASSRDRDTQISSYEQY
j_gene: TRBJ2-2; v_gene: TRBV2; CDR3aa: ASTGQNTGELF
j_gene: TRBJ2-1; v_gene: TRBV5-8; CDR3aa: ASSEGLAGHNEQF
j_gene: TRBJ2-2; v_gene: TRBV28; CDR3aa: ASSLLLVRTSGGTGELF
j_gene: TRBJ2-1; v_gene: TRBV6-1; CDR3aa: ASSAGGFDEQF
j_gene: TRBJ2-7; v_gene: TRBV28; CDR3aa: ASSQLFYEQY
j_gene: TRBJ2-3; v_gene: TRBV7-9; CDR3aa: ASSRAETSGVTDTQY
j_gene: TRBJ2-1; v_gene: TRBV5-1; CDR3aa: ASSLLGADEQF